These T cell receptor beta chains were read from a single sample in a study of blood T cell repertoires in COVID-19. Only in-frame clones appear in the TCRdb table, and some are missing; sequencing was by immunoSEQ multiplex PCR. The sample holds 100,000 or so clones, about 76% seen once. What was sequenced was peripheral blood. The receptors derive from a human donor in a cohort sampled during active COVID-19. The CDR3 runs from the conserved cysteine through the conserved F or W. Fields, in order: V gene, D gene, clone size, J gene, CDR3 protein, CDR3 DNA. D genes are given only for firm matches. Clone sizes are given selectively: once, few, many, or a class where the clone is expanded.

V gene: TRBV3-1/TRBV3-2
D gene: NA
clone size: NA
J gene: TRBJ2-7
CDR3 protein: CASSPYGTPNAYEQYF
CDR3 DNA: TGTGCCAGCAGCCCATACGGGACTCCCAATGCCTACGAGCAGTACTTC

V gene: TRBV15
D gene: TRBD2
clone size: NA
J gene: TRBJ2-7
CDR3 protein: CATSRGLAAISYEQYF
CDR3 DNA: TGTGCCACCAGCAGGGGACTAGCGGCTATCTCCTACGAGCAGTACTTC

V gene: TRBV18
D gene: NA
clone size: few
J gene: TRBJ1-1
CDR3 protein: CASSPTGSEAFF
CDR3 DNA: TGTGCCAGCTCACCTACAGGGTCTGAAGCTTTCTTT

V gene: TRBV19
D gene: TRBD1
clone size: few
J gene: TRBJ1-2
CDR3 protein: CASSMDRDYGYTF
CDR3 DNA: TGTGCCAGTAGTATGGACAGGGACTATGGCTACACCTTC

V gene: TRBV7-3
D gene: TRBD2
clone size: NA
J gene: TRBJ2-7
CDR3 protein: CASSPRLAGDHHEQYF
CDR3 DNA: TGTGCCAGCAGCCCCCGACTAGCGGGAGACCACCACGAGCAGTACTTC

V gene: TRBV18
D gene: TRBD1
clone size: NA
J gene: TRBJ2-1
CDR3 protein: CASSPGQHPGEQFF
CDR3 DNA: TGTGCCAGCTCACCGGGACAGCACCCGGGTGAGCAGTTCTTC

V gene: TRBV5-1
D gene: TRBD1
clone size: NA
J gene: TRBJ2-5
CDR3 protein: CASSPGTGSTETQYF
CDR3 DNA: TGCGCCAGCAGCCCCGGGACAGGGAGTACAGAGACCCAGTACTTC

V gene: TRBV12-3/TRBV12-4
D gene: NA
clone size: NA
J gene: TRBJ1-2
CDR3 protein: CASRSTVNYGYTF
CDR3 DNA: TGTGCCAGCAGGTCGACAGTAAACTATGGCTACACCTTC

V gene: TRBV19
D gene: TRBD1
clone size: NA
J gene: TRBJ2-1
CDR3 protein: CASSITDRGREWAGGYYNEQFF
CDR3 DNA: TGTGCCAGTAGTATAACGGACAGGGGGCGTGAGTGGGCGGGAGGGTACTACAATGAGCAGTTCTTC

V gene: TRBV6-5
D gene: NA
clone size: NA
J gene: TRBJ1-2
CDR3 protein: CASIGVTYTF
CDR3 DNA: TGTGCCAGCATCGGGGTAACCTACACCTTC

V gene: TRBV7-6
D gene: TRBD1
clone size: NA
J gene: TRBJ2-7
CDR3 protein: CASSPGTGQPYEQYF
CDR3 DNA: TGTGCCAGCAGCCCCGGGACAGGTCAACCTTACGAGCAGTACTTC

V gene: TRBV12-5
D gene: NA
clone size: NA
J gene: TRBJ2-5
CDR3 protein: CASAYQETQYF
CDR3 DNA: TGTGCTAGTGCCTACCAAGAGACCCAGTACTTC

V gene: TRBV5-1
D gene: TRBD1
clone size: few
J gene: TRBJ1-2
CDR3 protein: CASSLMTGVDGYTF
CDR3 DNA: TGCGCCAGCAGCTTAATGACAGGGGTTGATGGCTACACCTTC

V gene: TRBV7-6
D gene: NA
clone size: few
J gene: TRBJ2-7
CDR3 protein: CASSLGGGSYEQYF
CDR3 DNA: TGTGCCAGCAGCTTAGGAGGGGGATCCTACGAGCAGTACTTC

V gene: TRBV28
D gene: TRBD2
clone size: NA
J gene: TRBJ2-5
CDR3 protein: CASSFLASGETQYF
CDR3 DNA: TGTGCCAGCAGTTTTTTGGCTAGCGGGGAGACCCAGTACTTC

V gene: TRBV5-4
D gene: NA
clone size: NA
J gene: TRBJ2-7
CDR3 protein: CASSPEKETYYEQYF
CDR3 DNA: TGTGCCAGCAGCCCGGAGAAGGAGACCTATTACGAGCAGTACTTC

V gene: TRBV3-1/TRBV3-2
D gene: NA
clone size: NA
J gene: TRBJ1-5
CDR3 protein: CASSQDPPGEHQPQHF
CDR3 DNA: TGTGCCAGCAGCCAAGATCCCCCAGGGGAGCACCAGCCCCAGCATTTT

V gene: TRBV29-1
D gene: TRBD2
clone size: NA
J gene: TRBJ2-3
CDR3 protein: CSVTSTSGALDTQYF
CDR3 DNA: TGCAGCGTTACCTCGACTAGCGGGGCTCTTGATACGCAGTATTTT

V gene: TRBV6-5
D gene: NA
clone size: NA
J gene: TRBJ2-7
CDR3 protein: CASTVDFLSGYEQYF
CDR3 DNA: TGTGCCAGCACCGTTGACTTTTTAAGCGGGTACGAGCAGTACTTC

V gene: TRBV15
D gene: TRBD1
clone size: once
J gene: TRBJ1-2
CDR3 protein: CATSRAKTGNYGYTF
CDR3 DNA: TGTGCCACCAGCAGAGCCAAGACAGGGAACTATGGCTACACCTTC

V gene: TRBV7-9
D gene: NA
clone size: few
J gene: TRBJ2-7
CDR3 protein: CASSSRGGLAYEQYF
CDR3 DNA: TGTGCCAGCAGCTCGAGGGGGGGCCTCGCCTACGAGCAGTACTTC

V gene: TRBV5-4
D gene: TRBD2
clone size: NA
J gene: TRBJ2-2
CDR3 protein: CASSFGLAGSGELFF
CDR3 DNA: TGTGCCAGCAGCTTTGGACTAGCGGGTTCCGGGGAGCTGTTTTTT

V gene: TRBV4-3
D gene: NA
clone size: NA
J gene: TRBJ2-3
CDR3 protein: CASSQDRSTDTQYF
CDR3 DNA: TGCGCCAGCAGCCAAGATCGGAGCACAGATACGCAGTATTTT

V gene: TRBV6-5
D gene: TRBD2
clone size: once
J gene: TRBJ2-5
CDR3 protein: CASSYLASGTETQYF
CDR3 DNA: TGTGCCAGCAGTTACTTGGCTAGCGGGACGGAGACCCAGTACTTC

V gene: TRBV18
D gene: NA
clone size: NA
J gene: TRBJ1-1
CDR3 protein: CASSPGQIQNTEAFF
CDR3 DNA: TGTGCCAGCTCACCCGGACAGATCCAGAACACTGAAGCTTTCTTT

V gene: TRBV2
D gene: NA
clone size: NA
J gene: TRBJ1-1
CDR3 protein: CASIMMGQFEAFF
CDR3 DNA: TGTGCCAGCATAATGATGGGGCAGTTTGAAGCTTTCTTT

V gene: TRBV6-1
D gene: TRBD2
clone size: NA
J gene: TRBJ2-7
CDR3 protein: CASSVGLAGGLYEQYF
CDR3 DNA: TGTGCCAGCAGTGTGGGATTAGCGGGAGGACTTTACGAGCAGTACTTC

V gene: TRBV21-1
D gene: NA
clone size: once
J gene: TRBJ1-4
CDR3 protein: CASRPGVCREKLFF
CDR3 DNA: TGTGCCAGCAGGCCAGGGGTTTGTCGCGAAAAACTGTTTTTT

V gene: TRBV19
D gene: NA
clone size: NA
J gene: TRBJ2-3
CDR3 protein: CASSLFSTRDTQYF
CDR3 DNA: TGTGCCAGTAGCCTCTTTTCCACTAGGGATACGCAGTATTTT

V gene: TRBV5-1
D gene: TRBD2
clone size: NA
J gene: TRBJ2-7
CDR3 protein: CASSFRPASGSSTEFYEQYF
CDR3 DNA: TGCGCCAGCAGCTTTCGTCCGGCTAGCGGGAGTTCCACCGAGTTCTACGAGCAGTACTTC

V gene: TRBV5-6
D gene: TRBD1
clone size: NA
J gene: TRBJ2-2
CDR3 protein: CASSKPLTGSTGELFF
CDR3 DNA: TGTGCCAGCAGCAAACCATTGACAGGGAGCACCGGGGAGCTGTTTTTT

V gene: TRBV7-2
D gene: NA
clone size: few
J gene: TRBJ2-3
CDR3 protein: CASSLSPGSRDTQYF
CDR3 DNA: TGTGCCAGCAGCTTATCTCCCGGTAGCAGAGATACGCAGTATTTT

V gene: TRBV18
D gene: TRBD2
clone size: once
J gene: TRBJ2-1
CDR3 protein: CASSLPGLGSGEQFF
CDR3 DNA: TGTGCCAGCTCACTACCGGGACTAGGTTCTGGTGAGCAGTTCTTC

V gene: TRBV19
D gene: NA
clone size: NA
J gene: TRBJ2-7
CDR3 protein: CASSIDSPGTTYEQYF
CDR3 DNA: TGTGCCAGTAGTATAGATAGCCCCGGGACAACCTACGAGCAGTACTTC

V gene: TRBV6-2/TRBV6-3
D gene: TRBD2
clone size: NA
J gene: TRBJ2-5
CDR3 protein: CASSEGLAGDGWETQYF
CDR3 DNA: TGTGCCAGCAGTGAGGGACTAGCGGGAGACGGGTGGGAGACCCAGTACTTC

V gene: TRBV1
D gene: NA
clone size: NA
J gene: TRBJ2-2
CDR3 protein: CTSSQVSRTGSTGELFF
CDR3 DNA: TGCACCAGCAGCCAAGTGTCACGGACAGGGAGCACCGGGGAGCTGTTTTTT

V gene: TRBV6-2/TRBV6-3
D gene: TRBD2
clone size: NA
J gene: TRBJ2-3
CDR3 protein: CASSYSEASGSTDTQYF
CDR3 DNA: TGTGCCAGCAGTTACTCCGAAGCTAGCGGTAGCACAGATACGCAGTATTTT

V gene: TRBV2
D gene: NA
clone size: NA
J gene: TRBJ2-3
CDR3 protein: CASSDFLGQGGADTQYF
CDR3 DNA: TGTGCCAGCAGTGATTTTTTAGGGCAGGGTGGCGCAGATACGCAGTATTTT

V gene: TRBV28
D gene: TRBD2
clone size: NA
J gene: TRBJ2-4
CDR3 protein: CASSRAGGNIQYF
CDR3 DNA: TGTGCCAGCAGTAGAGCCGGGGGGAACATTCAGTACTTC

V gene: TRBV28
D gene: TRBD1
clone size: NA
J gene: TRBJ2-4
CDR3 protein: CASRDRQGGSKNIQYF
CDR3 DNA: TGTGCCAGTCGGGACCGACAGGGTGGAAGCAAAAACATTCAGTACTTC

V gene: TRBV10-3
D gene: NA
clone size: NA
J gene: TRBJ2-7
CDR3 protein: CAISEFSVEQYF
CDR3 DNA: TGTGCCATCAGTGAGTTCAGCGTGGAGCAGTACTTC

V gene: TRBV28
D gene: NA
clone size: many
J gene: TRBJ1-4
CDR3 protein: CASSLTDTNEKLFF
CDR3 DNA: TGTGCCAGCAGTTTGACAGATACTAATGAAAAACTGTTTTTT

V gene: TRBV7-9
D gene: TRBD2
clone size: once
J gene: TRBJ2-1
CDR3 protein: CASFRREGSDEQFF
CDR3 DNA: TGTGCCAGCTTTCGGCGGGAGGGCAGCGATGAGCAGTTCTTC

V gene: TRBV28
D gene: NA
clone size: NA
J gene: TRBJ2-5
CDR3 protein: CASRSQETQYF
CDR3 DNA: TGTGCCAGCAGGTCTCAAGAGACCCAGTACTTC

V gene: TRBV12-5
D gene: TRBD1
clone size: NA
J gene: TRBJ1-4
CDR3 protein: CASGLRQGGEKLFF
CDR3 DNA: TGTGCTAGTGGTTTGCGACAGGGAGGAGAAAAACTGTTTTTT

V gene: TRBV27
D gene: TRBD2
clone size: NA
J gene: TRBJ2-3
CDR3 protein: CASSLWQGRAGNTDTQYF
CDR3 DNA: TGTGCCAGCAGTTTATGGCAAGGGAGGGCCGGGAACACAGATACGCAGTATTTT

V gene: TRBV7-6
D gene: TRBD2
clone size: NA
J gene: TRBJ2-1
CDR3 protein: CASSGRGTTYNEQFF
CDR3 DNA: TGTGCCAGCAGTGGGAGGGGAACGACCTACAATGAGCAGTTCTTC

V gene: TRBV28
D gene: TRBD1
clone size: NA
J gene: TRBJ1-1
CDR3 protein: CASRVTGDTEAFF
CDR3 DNA: TGTGCCAGCAGGGTGACAGGGGATACTGAAGCTTTCTTT

V gene: TRBV28
D gene: TRBD1
clone size: NA
J gene: TRBJ2-3
CDR3 protein: CASTPPADRASTDTQYF
CDR3 DNA: TGTGCCAGCACCCCCCCCGCCGACAGGGCAAGCACAGATACGCAGTATTTT

V gene: TRBV28
D gene: NA
clone size: NA
J gene: TRBJ1-6
CDR3 protein: CASSLLETYNSPLHF
CDR3 DNA: TGTGCCAGCAGTTTACTCGAGACCTATAATTCACCCCTCCACTTT